This is a list of T cell receptor beta chains from one sample in a study of blood T cells in healthy people across ages. Each CDR3 protein gets one entry after TCRdb re-called the 5' RACE reads with MiXCR. The data show about 1.5 million distinct CDR3 sequences, 35% to 45% seen once. Specimen: blood. These receptors were taken from a young woman in good health. Each CDR3 is given with its conserved first and last residue. A D gene is named only where the DNA matches it firmly. Where a row states a size, it is once, few, many or the class of an expanded clone; other rows omit it.

d_gene: .; j_gene: TRBJ2-3; v_gene: TRBV27; abundance: few; CDR3aa: CASSSFPGTNSKWADTQYF
d_gene: TRBD1; j_gene: TRBJ1-4; v_gene: TRBV4-1; abundance: .; CDR3aa: CASSQRRGQGVSDEKLFF
d_gene: TRBD1; j_gene: TRBJ2-7; v_gene: TRBV7-9; abundance: few; CDR3aa: CASSPPGQGALYYEQYF
d_gene: .; j_gene: TRBJ1-1; v_gene: TRBV20-1; abundance: once; CDR3aa: CSARDLVQTNTEAFF
d_gene: .; j_gene: TRBJ2-1; v_gene: TRBV4-2; abundance: few; CDR3aa: CASSQGSLATVNEQFF
d_gene: .; j_gene: TRBJ1-5; v_gene: TRBV6-5; abundance: few; CDR3aa: CASSYGAGVDQPQHF
d_gene: TRBD2; j_gene: TRBJ2-1; v_gene: TRBV5-1; abundance: .; CDR3aa: CASSLAGTSGGLTYNEQFF
d_gene: TRBD2; j_gene: TRBJ2-3; v_gene: TRBV2; abundance: .; CDR3aa: CASRPGLANTDTQYF
d_gene: TRBD1; j_gene: TRBJ1-5; v_gene: TRBV12-3/TRBV12-4; abundance: few; CDR3aa: CASSYYGTVSNQPQHF
d_gene: .; j_gene: TRBJ2-1; v_gene: TRBV11-2; abundance: .; CDR3aa: CASSSRQWLNIDEQFF
d_gene: .; j_gene: TRBJ1-5; v_gene: TRBV6-2/TRBV6-3; abundance: .; CDR3aa: CASRGWSNQPQHF
d_gene: .; j_gene: TRBJ2-3; v_gene: TRBV5-5; abundance: .; CDR3aa: CAGIITDTQYF
d_gene: TRBD1; j_gene: TRBJ2-5; v_gene: TRBV5-1; abundance: .; CDR3aa: CASSSGTADQETQYF
d_gene: .; j_gene: TRBJ1-2; v_gene: TRBV5-6; abundance: .; CDR3aa: CASSRDTYYGYTF
d_gene: .; j_gene: TRBJ2-7; v_gene: TRBV27; abundance: .; CDR3aa: CASSPGSGSYEQYF
d_gene: TRBD1; j_gene: TRBJ2-2; v_gene: TRBV27; abundance: .; CDR3aa: CASSFQGAVGELFF
d_gene: .; j_gene: TRBJ2-1; v_gene: TRBV19; abundance: .; CDR3aa: CASSIRTSGRNEQFF
d_gene: .; j_gene: TRBJ1-4; v_gene: TRBV6-5; abundance: .; CDR3aa: CASSRGRFELLFF
d_gene: .; j_gene: TRBJ2-4; v_gene: TRBV4-3; abundance: .; CDR3aa: CASSDQGSDKAKNIQYF
d_gene: TRBD2; j_gene: TRBJ2-2; v_gene: TRBV11-3; abundance: .; CDR3aa: CASSKTSGVNTGELFF
d_gene: .; j_gene: TRBJ1-3; v_gene: TRBV7-2; abundance: few; CDR3aa: CASSFYVNSGNTIYF
d_gene: .; j_gene: TRBJ1-1; v_gene: TRBV24-1; abundance: .; CDR3aa: CATSDWDKNTEAFF
d_gene: TRBD2; j_gene: TRBJ2-2; v_gene: TRBV4-2; abundance: .; CDR3aa: CASSQVSSGRANTGELFF
d_gene: .; j_gene: TRBJ2-3; v_gene: TRBV29-1; abundance: many; CDR3aa: CSVRSFGTDTQYF
d_gene: TRBD2; j_gene: TRBJ2-1; v_gene: TRBV28; abundance: few; CDR3aa: CASSLLVAGDNEQFF
d_gene: TRBD1; j_gene: .; v_gene: TRBV9; abundance: .; CDR3aa: CASSPGGFGSYNEQYF
d_gene: .; j_gene: TRBJ1-5; v_gene: TRBV9; abundance: .; CDR3aa: CASSLRVVNQPQHF
d_gene: .; j_gene: TRBJ2-1; v_gene: TRBV6-5; abundance: few; CDR3aa: CASSPGHRVYNEQFF
d_gene: TRBD1; j_gene: TRBJ2-7; v_gene: TRBV5-4; abundance: few; CDR3aa: CASSARQGGIYEQYF
d_gene: TRBD2; j_gene: TRBJ2-7; v_gene: TRBV20-1; abundance: few; CDR3aa: CSARFRGRTYEQYF
d_gene: .; j_gene: TRBJ2-1; v_gene: TRBV12-3/TRBV12-4; abundance: .; CDR3aa: CASSTLGGNNEQFF
d_gene: .; j_gene: TRBJ2-4; v_gene: TRBV18; abundance: few; CDR3aa: CASSRKLSGPSASQLDIQYF
d_gene: TRBD1; j_gene: TRBJ2-7; v_gene: TRBV4-1; abundance: few; CDR3aa: CASSKTGGDYEQYF
d_gene: .; j_gene: TRBJ2-5; v_gene: TRBV5-6; abundance: .; CDR3aa: CASSLDGPTGTQYF
d_gene: .; j_gene: TRBJ2-1; v_gene: TRBV7-2; abundance: .; CDR3aa: CASSSRGGGAGYDEQFF